These T cell receptor beta chains were read from a single sample in a study of memory CD8 T cells in hepatitis C reinfection. Data came from immunoSEQ multiplex PCR; TCRdb stores just in-frame clones and leaves some out. The sample has approximately 300 clones; about three quarters are singletons. Specimen: HCV tetramer-positive CD8+ T cells sorted from blood. These receptors were collected from a man aged 18 to 29 with hepatitis C virus infection. The CDR3 runs from the conserved cysteine through the conserved F or W.

v_call	j_call	cdr3_aa
TRBV28	TRBJ1-1	CASSTGTGTFMNTEAFF
TRBV11-2	TRBJ2-3	CASSRGLAGDADTQYF
TRBV2	TRBJ1-4	CASSQGQTNEKLFF
TRBV19	TRBJ2-1	CASSDLALRGMYNEQFF
TRBV6-5	TRBJ1-2	CASRLGTSDTF
TRBV28	TRBJ2-4	CASSSHQGNIQYF
TRBV5-6	TRBJ1-4	CASSDGRDEKLFF
TRBV6-1	TRBJ2-5	CASSERNEGGSYERYF
TRBV5-4	TRBJ1-1	CASSLGSGTEAFF
TRBV6-5	TRBJ1-1	CASTRDTEAFF
TRBV27	TRBJ1-6	CASSPPGTSTPLHF
TRBV11-2	TRBJ2-5	CASSSPRGEETQYF
TRBV28	TRBJ2-5	CASSSTSGEETQYF
TRBV4-2	TRBJ2-2	CASSQEISGGNTGELFF
TRBV10-1	TRBJ2-2	CASSEARGAGGELFF
TRBV7-9	TRBJ1-4	CASSQRKGHVATNEKLFF
TRBV28	TRBJ1-2	CASSLSPGTGHYGYTF
TRBV6-1	TRBJ2-5	CASSDTGGLWETQYF
TRBV7-2	TRBJ2-5	CAGSLETSGGYQETQYF
TRBV7-6	TRBJ2-1	CASSLGGIHNEQFF
TRBV9	TRBJ1-6	CASSEGQGLTLHF
TRBV11-2	TRBJ2-3	CASSSEVAAGGGDTQYF
TRBV27	TRBJ1-2	CASSPGTGDYGYTF
TRBV27	TRBJ1-2	CASSPGGGRGYTF
TRBV7-2	TRBJ2-5	CASSLITSGGFQETQYF
TRBV19	TRBJ2-5	CASSITGGPWETQYF
TRBV4-3	TRBJ2-3	CASSQEVAAGGDTQYF
TRBV5-4	TRBJ2-3	CASSFSTSGGYTDTQYF